The T cell receptor (beta chain) described here comes from a study of shared clonotypes between healthy human individuals. Study as a whole: Each donor's CD8 memory used one plate, CD8 naive two, each CD4 subset three. Findings of the study overall: Rarefaction curves obtained for sorted subsets showed sequencing incomplete despite large depth.

V lost 2 bases and J 2 bases, leaving 10 bases between the germline ends. This CDR3 region has 14 residues. Germline loops: CDR1 MNHNS, CDR2 SASEGT. The naive CD8 fraction comprised CD45RO-negative cells positively selected for CCR7 and excluded terminally differentiated effector memory CD45RA+ cells. Turning to this clone: Its matching antigen is unknown.

The authors split each subset's genomic DNA evenly across several immunoSEQ plates. Assay used: immunoSEQ multiplex PCR; TCRdb lists only in-frame clones, some missing. Altogether millions of clones are present, about 92% being singletons, with the ten largest covering 1.5% to 2%. The material sequenced was naive CD8+ T cells from PBMCs. This chain joins TRBV6-1 and TRBJ2-7, with D perhaps TRBD1 (5 bases). The clonotype originates from a man aged 18 to 30 in good health. Some clones in this sample may be carry-over from other donors' samples. The CDR3 DNA sequence: TGTGCCAGCAGTGAATATCAGGGCCCCTACGAGCAGTACTTC. This sequence encodes CASSEYQGPYEQYF.